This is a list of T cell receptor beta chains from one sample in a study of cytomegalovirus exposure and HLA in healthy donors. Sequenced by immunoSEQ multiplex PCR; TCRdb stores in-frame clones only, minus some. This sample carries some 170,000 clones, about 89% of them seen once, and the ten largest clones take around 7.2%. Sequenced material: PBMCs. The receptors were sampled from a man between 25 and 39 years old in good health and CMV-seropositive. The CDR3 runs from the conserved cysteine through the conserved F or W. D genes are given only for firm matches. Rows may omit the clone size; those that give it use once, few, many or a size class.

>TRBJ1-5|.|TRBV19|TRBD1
CASSGTGSNQPQHF
TGTGCCAGTAGCGGGACAGGGAGCAATCAGCCCCAGCATTTT
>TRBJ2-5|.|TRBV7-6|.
CASSFSLKWGRAKETQYF
TGTGCCAGCAGCTTTAGTTTAAAATGGGGCAGGGCCAAAGAGACCCAGTACTTC
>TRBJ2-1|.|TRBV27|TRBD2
CASSLWGSTSGSHNEQFF
TGTGCCAGCAGTTTATGGGGTTCCACTAGCGGGAGTCACAATGAGCAGTTCTTC
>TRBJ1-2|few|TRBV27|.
CASSRTSDSDGYTF
TGTGCCAGCAGTCGAACATCGGACTCGGATGGCTACACCTTC
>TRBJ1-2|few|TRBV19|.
CASTLVHGNYGYTF
TGTGCCAGTACCCTGGTCCACGGAAACTATGGCTACACCTTC
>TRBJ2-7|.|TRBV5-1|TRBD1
CASSPDGTDIWEQYF
TGCGCCAGCAGCCCCGACGGGACAGATATCTGGGAGCAGTACTTC
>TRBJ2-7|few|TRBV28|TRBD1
CASSIAGQDSYEQYF
TGTGCCAGCAGTATCGCGGGACAGGACTCCTACGAGCAGTACTTC
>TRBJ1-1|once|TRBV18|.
CASSPPNTEAFF
TGTGCCAGCTCACCACCCAACACTGAAGCTTTCTTT
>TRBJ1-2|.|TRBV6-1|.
CASTVQGHYGYTF
TGTGCCAGCACCGTACAGGGTCACTATGGCTACACCTTC
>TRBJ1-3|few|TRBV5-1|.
CASSLLGEAGNTIYF
TGCGCCAGCAGCTTGTTAGGGGAAGCCGGAAACACCATATATTTT
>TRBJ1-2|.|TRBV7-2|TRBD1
CASSTGQGYGYTF
TGTGCCAGCAGCACGGGACAGGGGTATGGCTACACCTTC
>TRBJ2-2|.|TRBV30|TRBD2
CAWISRECPGELFF
TGTGCCTGGATCTCGCGGGAGTGCCCCGGGGAGCTGTTTTTT
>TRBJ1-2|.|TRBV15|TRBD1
CATSRESSGGYGYTF
TGTGCCACCAGCAGAGAATCTTCAGGGGGTTATGGCTACACCTTC
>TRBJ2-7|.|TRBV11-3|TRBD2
CASSFPRGEHYEQYF
TGTGCCAGCAGCTTCCCGCGGGGGGAGCACTACGAGCAGTACTTC
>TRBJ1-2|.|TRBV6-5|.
CASSYVVLYGYTF
TGTGCCAGCAGTTACGTGGTTCTCTATGGCTACACCTTC
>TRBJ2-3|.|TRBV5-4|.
CASSLGRGISTDTQYF
TGTGCCAGCAGCTTGGGACGGGGGATAAGCACAGATACGCAGTATTTT
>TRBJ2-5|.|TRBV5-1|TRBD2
CASSFAVAGGPAQYF
TGCGCCAGCAGCTTTGCGGTAGCGGGGGGCCCAGCCCAGTACTTC
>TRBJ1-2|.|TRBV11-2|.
CASSLEDTNYGYTF
TGTGCCAGCAGCTTAGAAGATACTAACTATGGCTACACCTTC
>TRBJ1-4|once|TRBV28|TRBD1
CASSSGTGINEKLFF
TGTGCCAGCAGTTCAGGGACAGGGATTAATGAAAAACTGTTTTTT
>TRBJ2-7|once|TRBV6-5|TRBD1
CASTDRVDYEQYF
TGTGCCAGCACGGACAGGGTTGACTACGAGCAGTACTTC
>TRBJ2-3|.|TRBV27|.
CASSFSSLADTQYF
TGTGCCAGCAGTTTCTCCTCATTAGCAGATACGCAGTATTTT
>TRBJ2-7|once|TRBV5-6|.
CASPETRRWEQYF
TGTGCCAGCCCCGAAACTCGGCGGTGGGAGCAGTACTTC